This T cell receptor beta chain was found in a study of spatial heterogeneity in lung cancer. Study context: The donor population consisted of some 70 patients with untreated, early-stage non-small cell lung cancer. Sequencing of follow-up PBMC samples took place when they were available, at a median of roughly 2 years after resection.

This clonotype appeared a few times. CDR1 MNHEY and CDR2 SVGEGT come from the germline V gene. The CDR3 has 14 amino acids. J was trimmed by 4 bases and V by 6 bases; bases with no gene match: 3. TCRdb used MiXCR to reprocess the 5' RACE reads, holding one entry per CDR3 protein. The profile covers approximately 93,000 distinct CDR3 sequences, with roughly a fifth appearing a single time and 21% taken by the ten largest. As for time point: blood at routine non-recurrence follow-up after resection. This sequence originates from a male donor with early-stage non-small cell lung cancer. Material: PBMCs, obtained at follow-up. The rearrangement uses TRBV6-2 or TRBV6-3 and TRBJ2-3, with 11 bases matching TRBD2. The CDR3 DNA sequence: TGTGCCAGCAGCTCACTAGCGGGAGCAGATACGCAGTATTTT. Translation gives CASSSLAGADTQYF.